The 31 T cell receptor beta chains reported below all come from one sample, sequenced in a study of cytomegalovirus exposure and HLA in healthy donors. PCR used 60 Vbeta primers and 13 Jbeta primers. TCRdb keeps only in-frame clones here, not all; method: immunoSEQ multiplex PCR. Of roughly 100,000 clones listed, about an eighth are singletons. The specimen sequenced was PBMCs. The receptors originated from a man aged 40-55 years in good health and CMV-seropositive.

There are many counts of this clone. J is TRBJ2-4 and V is TRBV16; D gene unclear. CDR1 is KGHSY and CDR2 is FQNENV in the germline V gene. The CDR3 runs to 13 residues. The V end lost 4 bases, the J end lost 3 bases, and 7 bases lay between the germline ends. This CDR3 reads CASSPEVKNIQYF. The CDR3, as DNA: TGTGCCAGCAGCCCCGAGGTCAAAAACATTCAGTACTTC.

This clone was seen a few times. This chain uses TRBV6-1 with TRBJ1-1; a weak D match, TRBD1 (6 bases). Trimming took off 11 bases at V and 6 bases at J, with 22 bases between the two ends. The CDR3 is 14 residues long. Germline V gives CDR1 MNHNS, CDR2 SASEGT. The CDR3 nucleotides read TGTGCCGGGAGGGGCGGACAGTCACCCCCTGAAGCTTTCTTT. Translating it yields CAGRGGQSPPEAFF.

The chain is built from TRBV11-2 and TRBJ1-5; D possibly corresponds to TRBD1 (5 bases). The germline V gene encodes CDR1 SGHAT and CDR2 FQNNGV. The CDR3 extends over 15 amino acids. Between the trimmed V and J ends, which lost 0 bases and 9 bases, there was a span of 15 bases. The CDR3 here is CASSLEVRGLVPQHF. CDR3 nucleotides: TGTGCCAGCAGCTTAGAGGTTAGGGGACTGGTGCCCCAGCATTTT.

In this sample, this clone turned up many times. The chain carries TRBV10-3 and TRBJ2-2; D perhaps matches TRBD2 (6 bases). The V gene lost 7 bases and the J gene lost 6 bases, with 15 bases spanning the gap. Germline assignment: CDR1 ENHRY and CDR2 SYGVKD. The CDR3 loop spans 14 amino acids. The chain's CDR3 is CAINLGEDPGELFF. The CDR3 DNA is TGTGCCATCAATTTGGGGGAGGACCCCGGGGAGCTGTTTTTT.

This clone was observed a handful of times. V usage is TRBV29-1 and J usage is TRBJ1-4; D gene uncertain. The CDR3 contains 14 residues. Per germline, CDR1 SQVTM and CDR2 ANQGSEA. Trimming shortened V by 1 base and J by 3 bases, and 9 bases separated the two germline ends. The CDR3 protein is CSVEASGPNEKLFF. The DNA of the CDR3 is TGCAGCGTTGAAGCGTCGGGTCCTAATGAAAAACTGTTTTTT.

In this sample, this clone turned up a few times. This chain connects TRBV7-8 to TRBJ2-7, with D hard to call. V was cut by 1 base and J by 2 bases, with 15 bases left in between. In germline, CDR1 is SGHVS, CDR2 FQNEAQ. The CDR3 is made up of 16 amino acids. The CDR3 region has the DNA TGTGCCAGCAGCTTAGACACACAGATTGTGGCCTACGAGCAGTACTTC. This translates into CASSLDTQIVAYEQYF.

This clone turned up a few times. The chain recombines TRBV7-9 with TRBJ2-2; TRBD2 matches at 8 bases. Germline CDR1 and CDR2: SEHNR and FQNEAQ (reference sequence). The CDR3 sequence is 16 residues long. With V trimmed by 2 bases and J by 7 bases, 9 bases remained unmatched. CDR3: CASSLFPREGIGELFF. In DNA, the CDR3 is TGTGCCAGCAGCTTATTCCCCCGGGAGGGAATCGGGGAGCTGTTTTTT.

In this sample, this clone turned up a few times. V usage is TRBV12-5 and J usage is TRBJ2-5; maybe TRBD2 (6 bases). The V gene lost 4 bases and the J gene lost 6 bases, with 33 bases spanning the gap. Germline V gene sequence: CDR1 LGHNT, CDR2 FRNRAP. The CDR3 has 20 residues. This CDR3 is CASGSLGGSHRPGSLKTQYF. CDR3 sequence (DNA): TGTGCTAGTGGTTCCCTGGGGGGATCCCACCGTCCTGGTTCATTAAAGACCCAGTACTTC. Complete variable domain (other parts from reference TRBV12-5 and TRBJ2-5): DARVTQTPRHKVTEMGQEVTMRCQPILGHNTVFWYRQTMMQGLELLAYFRNRAPLDDSGMPKDRFSAEMPDATLATLKIQPSEPRDSAVYFCASGSLGGSHRPGSLKTQYFGPGTRLLVL.

The rearrangement links TRBV2 to TRBJ2-4, with 7 positions matching TRBD2. Germline V CDR1 and CDR2: SNHLY, FYNNEI. This CDR3 has 14 amino acids. After removal of 8 bases from V and 0 bases from J, the junction contained 4 bases not matched to a gene. The CDR3 sequence: CASREALAKNIQYF. Here the CDR3 DNA reads TGTGCCAGCCGGGAGGCTTTAGCCAAAAACATTCAGTACTTC.

Only a few counts were recorded for this clone. This chain uses TRBV10-3 with TRBJ2-1; no definite D call. CDR1 and CDR2 (germline): ENHRY, SYGVKD. The CDR3 sequence is 16 residues long. V was shortened by 3 bases and J by 6 bases, with 18 bases between the two germline ends. The DNA for the CDR3 is TGTGCCATCAGTGACGTCGACTCCCATTCGCTCAATGAGCAGTTCTTC. As protein: CAISDVDSHSLNEQFF.

In its sample, this clone was seen a few times. The V gene is TRBV29-1, the J gene TRBJ1-5; 8 nucleotides agree with TRBD1. The V gene end was trimmed by 6 bases and the J gene end by 4 bases; junction bases not matched to a gene: 2. The germline V gene encodes CDR1 SQVTM and CDR2 ANQGSEA. The CDR3 covers 12 residues. The CDR3 nucleotides read TGCAGCGTCCGACAGGGGAATCAGCCCCAGCATTTT. Protein: CSVRQGNQPQHF.

The rearrangement uses TRBV30 and TRBJ1-6, with 12 bases fitting TRBD1. Germline assignment: CDR1 GTSNPN and CDR2 SVGIG (reference sequence). The CDR3 runs 21 residues. V lost 6 bases, J lost 4 bases, and 22 bases stayed unmatched. The CDR3 sequence: CACNGNTPGQGAILYNSPLHF. The DNA for the CDR3 is TGTGCCTGCAATGGAAACACCCCGGGACAGGGGGCGATTTTATATAATTCACCCCTCCACTTT.

V is TRBV21-1 and J is TRBJ1-5. TRBV21-1 is reported as a pseudogene. The CDR3 length is 12 residues. CDR3 sequence reads: CASSGSRGPQHF. CDR3 nucleotides: TGTGCCAGCAGCGGGAGTCGGGGGCCCCAGCATTTT.

V is TRBV4-1 and J is TRBJ2-5; D not resolved. V was pared by 0 bases and J by 2 bases, with 7 bases between. The CDR3 is 14 residues long. From germline, CDR1 is MGHRA and CDR2 YSYEKL. In nucleotides, the CDR3 is TGCGCCAGCAGCCAAGATCCCACACAAGAGACCCAGTACTTC. Encoded protein: CASSQDPTQETQYF.

The rearrangement uses TRBV5-1 and TRBJ2-7; D possibly corresponds to TRBD1 (7 bases). Trimming removed 1 base from V and 5 bases from J, with 13 bases in between. The CDR3 totals 14 residues. Per germline, CDR1 SGHRS and CDR2 YFSETQ. The CDR3 sequence: CASSLQAGGHEQYF. For the CDR3, the DNA is TGCGCCAGCAGCTTGCAAGCAGGGGGGCACGAGCAGTACTTC.

This clone was counted a few times. The chain uses TRBV29-1 and TRBJ1-5; 12 nucleotides align to TRBD1. CDR1 is SQVTM and CDR2 is ANQGSEA in the germline V gene. The CDR3 loop spans 18 amino acids. Losses at the gene ends were 4 bases for V and 0 bases for J; bases not matched to a gene: 10. The CDR3 protein is CSVARDRGPAYSNQPQHF. The CDR3 DNA sequence: TGCAGCGTTGCCCGGGACAGGGGGCCGGCTTATAGCAATCAGCCCCAGCATTTT.

The chain is built from TRBV10-3 and TRBJ1-2; 10 bases line up with TRBD1. After removal of 5 bases from V and 3 bases from J, the junction contained 3 bases not matched to a gene. There are 14 residues in the CDR3. The germline gives CDR1 ENHRY, CDR2 SYGVKD. The DNA for the CDR3 is TGTGCCATCAGTCGGACAGGGGGGCACTATGGCTACACCTTC. This encodes CAISRTGGHYGYTF.

The V and J genes are TRBV7-2 and TRBJ2-7; TRBD2 matches at 13 bases. V shed 5 bases, J shed 9 bases, and the junction held 10 bases outside the gene matches. The CDR3 has 15 residues. CDR1 SGHTA and CDR2 FQGNSA come from the germline V gene. Written as DNA, the CDR3 is TGTGCCAGCAGCACAGGACTAGCGGGAGCCCGGCCGCAGTACTTC. The encoded protein is CASSTGLAGARPQYF.

This clone was observed a few times. The genes are TRBV10-3 and TRBJ2-7; D is perhaps TRBD2 (6 bases). CDR3 length: 13 residues. Per the germline V gene, CDR1 is ENHRY and CDR2 is SYGVKD. The V end was cut by 6 bases, the J end by 6 bases, with 15 bases between. CDR3: CAIRPRDFSEQYF. The CDR3 DNA is TGTGCCATCAGGCCCCGGGACTTCTCCGAGCAGTACTTC.

The V and J genes are TRBV6-1 and TRBJ1-3; D gene ambiguous. The germline V gene has CDR1 MNHNS and CDR2 SASEGT. Deletions cut 4 bases from V and 3 bases from J, with 10 bases between. The CDR3 contains 14 residues. DNA for the CDR3: TGTGCCAGCAGTGTGGCCAGTATTGGAAACACCATATATTTT. Protein sequence: CASSVASIGNTIYF.

The chain is built from TRBV15 and TRBJ1-5, with 7 positions matching TRBD1. Germline assignment: CDR1 LNHNV and CDR2 YYDKDF (reference sequence). The junction had 11 bases not matched to a gene; V was cut back by 3 bases and J by 6 bases. The CDR3 extends over 16 amino acids. The CDR3 loop reads CATSSPGKGAFQPQHF. DNA for the CDR3: TGTGCCACCAGCAGTCCCGGTAAGGGGGCGTTTCAGCCCCAGCATTTT.

This clone appeared once. This chain joins TRBV2 and TRBJ2-3; 12 bases map to TRBD2. J gave up 6 bases and V 7 bases, and 8 bases lay outside the gene matches. CDR3 length: 15 residues. Germline-derived CDR1 and CDR2 are SNHLY and FYNNEI. CDR3 coding DNA: TGTGCCAGCACCAGACTAGCGGGAGCGGGGGATACGCAGTATTTT. This encodes CASTRLAGAGDTQYF. The whole variable domain, filled in from reference TRBV2 and TRBJ2-3, reads EPEVTQTPSHQVTQMGQEVILRCVPISNHLYFYWYRQILGQKVEFLVSFYNNEISEKSEIFDDQFSVERPDGSNFTLKIRSTKLEDSAMYFCASTRLAGAGDTQYFGPGTRLTVL.

The chain is built from TRBV10-2 and TRBJ2-1; perhaps TRBD1 as D (5 bases). V was clipped by 6 bases and J by 8 bases, with 14 bases between them. This CDR3 contains 13 residues. The germline V gene encodes CDR1 WSHSY and CDR2 SAAADI. CDR3 sequence reads: CASRGPLGHEQFF. The DNA of the CDR3 is TGCGCCAGCAGAGGACCACTGGGGCATGAGCAGTTCTTC.

This clone was picked up a small number of times. The chain combines TRBV7-7 with TRBJ2-7; TRBD1 aligns across 7 bases. Germline V CDR1 and CDR2: SSHAT, FNYEAQ (reference sequence). CDR3 length: 13 amino acids. V was pared by 5 bases and J by 5 bases, with 6 bases of the junction left unmatched. The CDR3: CASSTGVRNEQYF. CDR3 coding DNA: TGTGCCAGCAGCACAGGGGTAAGGAACGAGCAGTACTTC. The entire variable domain, with the rest obtained from reference TRBV7-7 and TRBJ2-7, is as follows: GAGVSQSPRYKVTKRGQDVTLRCDPISSHATLYWYQQALGQGPEFLTYFNYEAQPDKSGLPSDRFSAERPEGSISTLTIQRTEQRDSAMYRCASSTGVRNEQYFGPGTRLTVT.

The chain links TRBV14 to TRBJ2-7, with 7 bases that match TRBD1. Trimming removed 0 bases from V and 2 bases from J; junction bases left unmatched: 10. The CDR3 has 17 residues. Germline V gives CDR1 SGHDN, CDR2 FVKESK. This CDR3 is CASSQEFSDRPPYEQYF. The CDR3 nucleotides are TGTGCCAGCAGCCAAGAATTCTCGGACAGGCCTCCCTACGAGCAGTACTTC.

The chain carries TRBV19 and TRBJ1-2, with 8 bases identical to TRBD1. CDR3 length equals 14 residues. Trimming at V came to 3 bases and at J to 6 bases, leaving 6 bases not matched to a gene. CDR1 and CDR2 from the germline V gene are LNHDA and SQIVND (reference sequence). CDR3 in amino acids: CASSIDRGPDGYTF. DNA of the CDR3: TGTGCCAGTAGTATTGACAGGGGTCCGGATGGCTACACCTTC.

This clone turned up a few times. The chain combines TRBV19 with TRBJ1-2; 9 bases map to TRBD1. The germline V gene has CDR1 LNHDA and CDR2 SQIVND (reference sequence). V was pared by 4 bases and J by 3 bases, with 3 bases of the junction left unmatched. This CDR3 has 14 amino acids. Here the CDR3 DNA reads TGTGCCAGTAGTAGCCGGACAGGGGACTATGGCTACACCTTC. Protein product: CASSSRTGDYGYTF.

This clone was observed a handful of times. The chain links TRBV27 to TRBJ2-7; 10 bases agree with TRBD2. The germline V gene encodes CDR1 MNHEY and CDR2 SMNVEV (reference sequence). The CDR3 runs to 16 residues. V lost 0 bases to trimming and J lost 4 bases; unmatched junction nucleotides: 6. CDR3 region: CASSLSKASGRYEQYF. DNA for the CDR3: TGTGCCAGCAGTTTATCGAAGGCTAGCGGGAGATACGAGCAGTACTTC.

The sample holds a few counts of this clone. The V gene is TRBV5-1, the J gene TRBJ1-2; 8 nucleotides agree with TRBD1. The CDR3 covers 15 residues. Germline values: CDR1 SGHRS, CDR2 YFSETQ. The J segment lost 4 bases and the V segment lost 4 bases, leaving 9 bases of the junction unmatched. The CDR3 DNA is TGCGCCAGCAGCCCGAGGACAGGGTTCGGCTATGGCTACACCTTC. This translates into CASSPRTGFGYGYTF. Based on the CDR3 plus reference TRBV5-1 and TRBJ1-2, the full variable domain is KAGVTQTPRYLIKTRGQQVTLSCSPISGHRSVSWYQQTPGQGLQFLFEYFSETQRNKGNFPGRFSGRQFSNSRSEMNVSTLELGDSALYLCASSPRTGFGYGYTFGSGTRLTVV.

The J gene is TRBJ1-1, the V gene TRBV7-2, with D possibly being TRBD1 (6 bases). Per germline, CDR1 SGHTA and CDR2 FQGNSA. The V gene lost 4 bases and the J gene lost 5 bases, with 11 bases spanning the gap. The CDR3 length is 13 residues. CDR3 coding DNA: TGTGCCAGCAGCTCACAGGGAAGGACTGAAGCTTTCTTT. It is translated as CASSSQGRTEAFF.

The genes are TRBV6-5 and TRBJ1-2, with D possibly being TRBD1 (6 bases). This CDR3 contains 13 residues. Germline V gene data show CDR1 as MNHEY and CDR2 as SVGAGI. With 4 bases removed from V and 14 bases from J, the gap between germline ends came to 20 bases. CDR3: CASSFRDTYRRTF. The CDR3 region has the DNA TGTGCCAGCAGTTTCCGGGACACCTATCGCCGGACCTTC.